This T cell receptor (beta chain) was retrieved from a study of cytomegalovirus exposure and HLA in healthy donors. With 60 Vbeta and 13 Jbeta primers, the PCR was carried out. TCRdb's table, derived via immunoSEQ multiplex PCR, lists solely in-frame clones and lacks some. Counted here are 190,000 or so clones, around 83% occurring once; the ten biggest clones make up roughly 10%. CDR1 and CDR2 (germline): LNHDA, SQIVND (reference sequence). The CDR3 covers 15 residues. Trimming took 4 bases from V and 5 from J; bases not matched to a gene: 8. The TCR was taken from a woman between 45 and 65 years old in good health and CMV-seropositive. This sequence joins TRBV19 and TRBJ1-2; 9 nucleotides agree with TRBD1. The sample comprised PBMCs. This CDR3 is CASSTYRDRVYGYTF. Here the CDR3 DNA reads TGTGCCAGTAGTACGTACCGGGACAGGGTATATGGCTACACCTTC. Using reference TRBV19 and TRBJ1-2 for the parts outside the CDR3, the full variable domain is DGGITQSPKYLFRKEGQNVTLSCEQNLNHDAMYWYRQDPGQGLRLIYYSQIVNDFQKGDIAEGYSVSREKKESFPLTVTSAQKNPTAFYLCASSTYRDRVYGYTFGSGTRLTVV.